This record covers a single T cell receptor (beta chain). Its target is not known. TCRdb keeps only in-frame clones here, not all; method: immunoSEQ multiplex PCR. The table lists about 28,000 clones, roughly nine tenths of them singletons. Exclusion applied to patients with autoimmune disease history or systemic immunosuppression. Blood sampling was done at baseline, cycle 4 day 1, and cycle 7 day 1. The data originate from a study of OX40 agonist ivuxolimab in advanced cancers. Study results and caveats: Blood T cells, both CD4+ and CD8+, expanded clonally by week 6 at 0.1 to 3.0 mg/kg. Antigen targets of the expanded peripheral T cells went undetermined.

The ends were cut back, 0 bases at V and 4 bases at J, with 12 bases in the middle. Germline lookup yields CDR1 SGHRS and CDR2 YFSETQ. The CDR3 runs 15 residues. Sequencing was performed on CD4+ or CD8+ T cells sorted from blood, taken in a trial of the OX40 agonist ivuxolimab. This receptor was taken from an adult with an advanced solid tumor such as melanoma, head and neck, liver or kidney cancer. This chain connects TRBV5-1 to TRBJ2-3; weak D call: TRBD2 (7 bases). This CDR3 reads CASSLDGGAADTQYF. Here the CDR3 DNA reads TGCGCCAGCAGCTTGGATGGGGGGGCAGCAGATACGCAGTATTTT.